These 3 T cell receptor beta chains were sequenced from one sample in a study of T-cell reconstitution after alpha-beta-depleted transplantation in children. Researchers prepared the TCRbeta library using unique molecular identifiers, the study reports. TCRdb ran MiXCR on the PCR reads and lists one entry per CDR3 protein. The data hold around 580,000 distinct CDR3 sequences, with 23% observed a single time. This specimen consisted of PBMCs, mostly from graft donor cells, obtained 360 days after TCRalphabeta/CD19-depleted stem cell transplant. All receptors derive from a boy in the first two years of life who had a stem cell transplant for acute myeloid leukemia, so the T cells may come from the graft donor.

This chain uses TRBV29-1 with TRBJ2-5; D possibly uses TRBD1 or TRBD2 (7 bases each). CDR1 and CDR2 (germline): SQVTM, ANQGSEA. The CDR3 is made up of 15 amino acids. V was cut by 4 bases and J by 4 bases, with 19 bases left in between. CDR3 DNA: TGCAGCGTTGCGCCAGGGGGGGTTACAGGAGAGACCCAGTACTTC. Encoded protein: CSVAPGGVTGETQYF.

V and J are TRBV10-3 and TRBJ1-5; TRBD1 might be the D (6 bases). The germline V gene encodes CDR1 ENHRY and CDR2 SYGVKD. V shed 10 bases and J shed 5 bases, with 15 bases lying between them. The CDR3 covers 13 residues. The CDR3 DNA reads TGTGCCACCAAACGGGGGGCGGATCAGCCCCAGCATTTT. The encoded protein is CATKRGADQPQHF.

This clonotype was counted many times. The chain links TRBV20-1 to TRBJ2-2; D perhaps matches TRBD1 (5 bases). CDR3 length equals 14 residues. Germline CDR1 is DFQATT and CDR2 is SNEGSKA (reference sequence). CDR3 DNA sequence: TGCAGCAGCTACCCCCCCCAGGGCACCGGGGAGCTGTTTTTT. Translating gives CSSYPPQGTGELFF.